The 5 T cell receptor beta chains below all came from one sample that was sequenced in a study of CD4 and CD8 cells across lung adenocarcinoma regions. TCRdb called the PCR reads again in MiXCR, with one record for every CDR3 protein. The repertoire holds around 20,000 distinct CDR3 sequences, with roughly 54% as singletons. Material for sequencing was CD8+ T cells from the center of a lung tumor. All receptors derive from a female donor with lung adenocarcinoma. The CD4 and CD8 labels of this study may be unreliable.

This clonotype was seen repeatedly, ten times or more. V usage is TRBV4-1 and J usage is TRBJ2-5; a weak D match, TRBD2 (5 bases). Deletions cut 0 bases from V and 4 bases from J, with 18 bases between. This CDR3 has 17 amino acids. The germline gives CDR1 MGHRA, CDR2 YSYEKL. The CDR3 loop reads CASSQESGRASRETQYF. The DNA of the CDR3 is TGCGCCAGCAGCCAAGAATCAGGCCGAGCTAGCAGAGAGACCCAGTACTTC.

The chain combines TRBV5-1 with TRBJ2-3; D is undetermined. The CDR3 totals 13 residues. Germline assignment: CDR1 SGHRS and CDR2 YFSETQ. V was cut by 9 bases and J by 0 bases, with 11 bases left in between. The CDR3 DNA reads as TGCGCCACTGGGCCGACTAGCACAGATACGCAGTATTTT. This codes for CATGPTSTDTQYF.

By frequency in the sample, this clonotype is medium-sized. The gene calls are TRBV27 and TRBJ2-6; the D gene is possibly TRBD1 (6 bases). The V gene lost 5 bases and the J gene lost 0 bases, with 14 bases spanning the gap. Germline V gene lookup returns CDR1 MNHEY and CDR2 SMNVEV (reference sequence). The CDR3 length is 17 residues. CDR3 region: CASSQDRIGSGANVLTF. CDR3 DNA sequence: TGTGCCAGCAGTCAGGACAGAATAGGCTCTGGGGCCAACGTCCTGACTTTC.

V usage is TRBV10-3 and J usage is TRBJ2-5; D is uncertain. V was shortened by 9 bases and J by 2 bases, with 4 bases between the two germline ends. Germline assignment: CDR1 ENHRY and CDR2 SYGVKD. The CDR3 is made up of 10 amino acids. The CDR3 DNA is TGTGCCATTGGACAAGAGACCCAGTACTTC. Translating gives CAIGQETQYF.

This clonotype is judged medium-sized (0.01 to 0.1%). The J gene is TRBJ2-7, the V gene TRBV6-1; 9 bases align to TRBD2. The V and J ends lost 7 bases and 3 bases, in that order; junction bases with no gene match: 19. The CDR3 extends over 18 amino acids. The germline V gene has CDR1 MNHNS and CDR2 SASEGT. The CDR3 coding sequence is TGTGCCAGCACCCCCCGGGGGACTAGCTTTTGGAATAACTACGAGCAGTACTTC. Amino acid sequence: CASTPRGTSFWNNYEQYF.